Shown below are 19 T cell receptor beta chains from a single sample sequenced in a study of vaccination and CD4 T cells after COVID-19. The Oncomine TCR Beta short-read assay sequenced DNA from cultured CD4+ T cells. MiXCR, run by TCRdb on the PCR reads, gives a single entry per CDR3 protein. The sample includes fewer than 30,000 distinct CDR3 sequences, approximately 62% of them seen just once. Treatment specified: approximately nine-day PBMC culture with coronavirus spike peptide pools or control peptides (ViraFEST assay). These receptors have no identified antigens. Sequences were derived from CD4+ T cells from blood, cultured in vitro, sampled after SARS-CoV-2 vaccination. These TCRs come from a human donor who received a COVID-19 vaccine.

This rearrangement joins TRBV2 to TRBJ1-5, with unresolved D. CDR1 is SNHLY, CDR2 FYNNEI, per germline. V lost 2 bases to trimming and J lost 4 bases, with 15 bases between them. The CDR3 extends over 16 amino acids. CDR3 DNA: TGTGCCAGCAGTGAAAGTTCAGGACGGCCGAATCAGCCCCAGCATTTT. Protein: CASSESSGRPNQPQHF.

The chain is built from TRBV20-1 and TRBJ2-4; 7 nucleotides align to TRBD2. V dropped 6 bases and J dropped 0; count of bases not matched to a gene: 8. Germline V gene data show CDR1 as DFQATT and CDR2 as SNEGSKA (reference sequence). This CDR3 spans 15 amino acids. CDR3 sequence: CSAQSGVIAKNIQYF. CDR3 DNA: TGCAGTGCCCAGAGCGGGGTTATAGCCAAAAACATTCAGTACTTC.

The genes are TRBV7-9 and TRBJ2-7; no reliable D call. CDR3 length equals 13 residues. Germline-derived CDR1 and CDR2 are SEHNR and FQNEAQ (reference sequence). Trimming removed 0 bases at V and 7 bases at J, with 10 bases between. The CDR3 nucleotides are TGTGCCAGCAGCTTAGCGACTCCCGGTGAGCAGTACTTC. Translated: CASSLATPGEQYF.

The CDR3 DNA reads as TGTGCCAGCAGCTTGTCCCGGGACAGGTTCAGTGGCTACACCTTC. Translated: CASSLSRDRFSGYTF. The rearrangement links TRBV7-8 to TRBJ1-2; 8 bases are shared with TRBD1. Germline-derived CDR1 and CDR2 are SGHVS and FQNEAQ. V dropped 3 bases and J dropped 7; count of bases not matched to a gene: 10. This CDR3 has 15 amino acids.

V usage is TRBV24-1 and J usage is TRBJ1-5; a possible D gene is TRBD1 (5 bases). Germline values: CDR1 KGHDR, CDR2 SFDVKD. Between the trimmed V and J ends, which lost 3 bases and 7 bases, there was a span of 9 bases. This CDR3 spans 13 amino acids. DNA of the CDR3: TGTGCCACCAGTGATACAGGTTTCCAGCCCCAGCATTTT. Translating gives CATSDTGFQPQHF.

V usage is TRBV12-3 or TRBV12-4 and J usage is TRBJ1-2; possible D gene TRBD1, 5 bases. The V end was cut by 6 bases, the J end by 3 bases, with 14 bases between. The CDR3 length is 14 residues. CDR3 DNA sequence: TGTGCCAGCAGAAGACAGAGTTTTGACTATGGCTACACCTTC. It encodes CASRRQSFDYGYTF.

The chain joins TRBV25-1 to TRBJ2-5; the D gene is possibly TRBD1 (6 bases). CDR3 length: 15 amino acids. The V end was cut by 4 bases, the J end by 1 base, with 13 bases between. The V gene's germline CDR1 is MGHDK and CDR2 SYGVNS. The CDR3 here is CASSAWDTVQETQYF. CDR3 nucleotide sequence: TGTGCCAGCAGTGCCTGGGACACAGTCCAAGAGACCCAGTACTTC.

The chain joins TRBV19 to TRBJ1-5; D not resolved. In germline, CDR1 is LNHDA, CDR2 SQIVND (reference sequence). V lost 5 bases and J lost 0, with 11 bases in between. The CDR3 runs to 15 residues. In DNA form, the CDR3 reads TGTGCCAGTAGTCCCGGCGGAAATAGCAATCAGCCCCAGCATTTT. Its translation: CASSPGGNSNQPQHF.

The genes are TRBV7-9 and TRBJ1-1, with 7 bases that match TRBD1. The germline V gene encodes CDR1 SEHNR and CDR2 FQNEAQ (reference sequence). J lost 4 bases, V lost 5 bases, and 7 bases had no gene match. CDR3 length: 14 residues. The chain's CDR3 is CASSLGGAGTEAFF. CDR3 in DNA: TGTGCCAGCAGCCTAGGGGGCGCGGGCACTGAAGCTTTCTTT.

DNA for the CDR3: TGTGCCAGCAGCTTAGTGGCGAACACCGGGGAGCTGTTTTTT. This sequence encodes CASSLVANTGELFF. The chain links TRBV7-8 to TRBJ2-2; no reliable D call. Deletions cut 1 base from V and 0 bases from J, with 3 bases between. The CDR3 totals 14 residues. Germline assignment: CDR1 SGHVS and CDR2 FQNEAQ.

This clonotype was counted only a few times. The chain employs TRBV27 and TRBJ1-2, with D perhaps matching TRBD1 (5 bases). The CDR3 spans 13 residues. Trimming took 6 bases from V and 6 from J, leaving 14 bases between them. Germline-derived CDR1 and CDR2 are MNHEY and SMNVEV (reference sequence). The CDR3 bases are TGTGCCAGCAGCCCCGTGCCGGGGCATGGCTACACCTTC. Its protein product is CASSPVPGHGYTF.

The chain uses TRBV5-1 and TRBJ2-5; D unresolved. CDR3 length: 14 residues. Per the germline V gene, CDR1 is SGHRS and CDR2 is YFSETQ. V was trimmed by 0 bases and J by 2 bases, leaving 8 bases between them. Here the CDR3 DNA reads TGCGCCAGCAGCTTGGGGCTTGGTCAAGAGACCCAGTACTTC. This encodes CASSLGLGQETQYF.

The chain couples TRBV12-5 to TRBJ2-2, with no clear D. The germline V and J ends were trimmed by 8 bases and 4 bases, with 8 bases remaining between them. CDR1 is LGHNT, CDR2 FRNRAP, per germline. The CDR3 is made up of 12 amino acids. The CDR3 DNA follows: TGTGCTAGTCGACGACTCACCGGGGAGCTGTTTTTT. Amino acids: CASRRLTGELFF.

The CDR3 DNA reads as TGTGCCAGCAGTCCTATCCCCGGGGGGCGCGGATACAATGAGCAGTTCTTC. This codes for CASSPIPGGRGYNEQFF. The chain joins TRBV27 to TRBJ2-1, with D maybe TRBD2 (7 bases). The CDR3 is 17 residues long. Germline V gives CDR1 MNHEY, CDR2 SMNVEV (reference sequence). Between the trimmed V and J ends, which lost 5 bases and 4 bases, there was a span of 21 bases.

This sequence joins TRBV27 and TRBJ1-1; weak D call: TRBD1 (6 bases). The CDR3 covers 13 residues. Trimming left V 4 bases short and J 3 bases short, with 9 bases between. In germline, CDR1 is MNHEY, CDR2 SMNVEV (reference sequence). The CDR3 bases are TGTGCCAGCAGTTCCACAGGGTACACTGAAGCTTTCTTT. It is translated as CASSSTGYTEAFF.

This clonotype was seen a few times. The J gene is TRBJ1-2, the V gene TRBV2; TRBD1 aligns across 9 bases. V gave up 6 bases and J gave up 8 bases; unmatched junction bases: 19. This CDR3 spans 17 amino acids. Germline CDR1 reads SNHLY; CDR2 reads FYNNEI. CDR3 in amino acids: CASRTGTGSRYTRGYTF. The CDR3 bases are TGTGCCAGCAGGACCGGGACAGGGTCTCGGTATACGCGGGGCTACACCTTC.

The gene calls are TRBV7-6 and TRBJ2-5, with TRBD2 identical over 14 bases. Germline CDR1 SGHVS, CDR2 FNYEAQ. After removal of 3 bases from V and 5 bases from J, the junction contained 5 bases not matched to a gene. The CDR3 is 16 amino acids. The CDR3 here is CASSFWTSGGPETQYF. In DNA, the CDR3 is TGTGCCAGCAGCTTCTGGACTAGCGGGGGGCCCGAGACCCAGTACTTC.

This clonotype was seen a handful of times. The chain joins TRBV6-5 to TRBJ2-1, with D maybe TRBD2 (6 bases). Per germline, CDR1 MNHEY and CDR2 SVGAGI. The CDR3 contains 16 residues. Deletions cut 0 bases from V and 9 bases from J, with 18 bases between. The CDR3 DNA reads TGTGCCAGCAGTTACTCGATGCCGGGGGATTCGTTTGAGCAGTTCTTC. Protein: CASSYSMPGDSFEQFF.

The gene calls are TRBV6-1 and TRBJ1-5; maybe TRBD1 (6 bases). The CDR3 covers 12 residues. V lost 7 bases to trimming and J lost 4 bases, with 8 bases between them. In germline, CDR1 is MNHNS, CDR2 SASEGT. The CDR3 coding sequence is TGTGCCAGCATGACAGGTAATCAGCCCCAGCATTTT. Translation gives CASMTGNQPQHF.